This TCR beta chain was identified during a study of blood T cell repertoires in COVID-19. TCRdb's copy holds only in-frame clones and misses some; the assay was immunoSEQ multiplex PCR. This table has fewer than 500,000 clones, 75% to 90% appearing once. Participant age was roughly 18 to 89 years, and participants resided in fewer than 30 US areas. This clonotype was sampled from a man aged 25 to 40 who had recovered from COVID-19. The sequenced sample was PBMCs or T cells enriched from blood (not recorded which).

DNA of the CDR3: TGCGCCAGCAGCTACTCGGCGGACGGGACAGGGGGCTTCGAGCAGTACTTC. Its translation: CASSYSADGTGGFEQYF. The gene calls are TRBV4-1 and TRBJ2-7, with TRBD1 identical over 12 bases. CDR3 size: 17 residues. Germline CDR1 reads MGHRA; CDR2 reads YSYEKL. Unmatched junction bases numbered 14, after V lost 5 bases and J lost 6 bases.